Described below is a single TCR beta chain sequence and its context. The target antigen is unknown. This entry belongs to a study of T cell responses to AZD1222 COVID-19 vaccine. This CDR3 spans 14 amino acids. Trimming took 6 bases from V and 5 from J, leaving 14 bases between them. CDR1 is MNHEY and CDR2 is SVGAGI in the germline V gene. Regarding the study as a whole: Spike-specific TCR breadth and depth were elevated following two AZD1222 doses. A reported finding is that nearly half of spike-specific TCRs target unmutated variant regions.

Produced via immunoSEQ multiplex PCR; TCRdb's table is partial and in-frame only. The table shows 110,000 to 150,000 clones, with 85% to 90% occurring only once. Sequencing was performed on peripheral blood, taken on day 0 of AZD1222 vaccination. The chain joins TRBV6-5 to TRBJ2-1, with D perhaps TRBD1 (6 bases). This clonotype was sampled from an adult in good health. As DNA, the CDR3 is TGTGCCAGCAGCAAAACAGGGCCCAACAATGAGCAGTTCTTC. As protein: CASSKTGPNNEQFF.